The TCR beta chain under discussion was sequenced for a study of blood T cell repertoires in COVID-19. V was trimmed by 0 bases and J by 0 bases, leaving 6 bases between them. Germline CDR1 and CDR2: SGHRS and YFSETQ. This CDR3 has 14 amino acids. Only in-frame clones appear in the TCRdb table, and some are missing; sequencing was by immunoSEQ multiplex PCR. The table lists some 120,000 clones, around 88% of them singletons. With respect to this clone: Within the sample, other DNA sequences also encode this same CDR3.

The sample taken for sequencing was peripheral blood. The chain is built from TRBV5-1 and TRBJ1-1, with D unresolved. This receptor was taken from a man at least 80 years old with active or convalescent COVID-19. CDR3 bases: TGCGCCAGCAGCTTGGGACAAGTGAACACTGAAGCTTTCTTT. Translated, it gives CASSLGQVNTEAFF.